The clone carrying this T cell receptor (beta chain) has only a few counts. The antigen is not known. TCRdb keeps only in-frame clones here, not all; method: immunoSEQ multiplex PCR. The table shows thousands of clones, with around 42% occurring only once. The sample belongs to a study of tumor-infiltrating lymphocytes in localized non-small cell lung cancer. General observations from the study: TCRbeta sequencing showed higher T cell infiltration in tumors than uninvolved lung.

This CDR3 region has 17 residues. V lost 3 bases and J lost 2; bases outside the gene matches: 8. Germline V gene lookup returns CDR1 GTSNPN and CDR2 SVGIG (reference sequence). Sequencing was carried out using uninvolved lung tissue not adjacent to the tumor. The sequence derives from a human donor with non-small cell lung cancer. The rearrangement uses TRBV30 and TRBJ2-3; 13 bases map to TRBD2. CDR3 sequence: CAWSSPGLAGPTDTQYF. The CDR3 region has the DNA TGTGCCTGGAGCAGCCCGGGACTAGCGGGACCCACAGATACGCAGTATTTT.